Presented here are 7 T cell receptor beta chains from one specimen sequenced in a study of T cells and copy number aberrations in small-cell lung cancer. Repertoires were generated with immunoSEQ multiplex PCR, while TCRdb's copy carries only in-frame clones and drops some. This sample yields 9,000 to 10,000 clones, of which roughly 79% are seen a single time; around a third belongs to the top ten. Material: normal tissue next to the tumor. Receptor source: a man in his fifties or sixties with small cell lung cancer.

The chain combines TRBV7-2 with TRBJ2-3; TRBD2 matches at 11 bases. This CDR3 has 19 amino acids. Trimming removed 2 bases from V and 5 bases from J; junction bases left unmatched: 15. The germline CDR1 and CDR2 sequences are SGHTA and FQGNSA. In nucleotides, the CDR3 is TGTGCCAGCAGCTTATCCAGTCAAGCACTAGCGGGAGCTGTAGATACGCAGTATTTT. Its translation is CASSLSSQALAGAVDTQYF.

This chain uses TRBV11-2 with TRBJ2-7; TRBD2 aligns across 8 bases. Germline V CDR1 and CDR2: SGHAT, FQNNGV. Trimming took 0 bases from V and 2 from J; bases not matched to a gene: 3. The CDR3 has 15 residues. The DNA of the CDR3 is TGTGCCAGCAGCTTAGAGGCGGGAGGTCCCTACGAGCAGTACTTC. It yields the protein CASSLEAGGPYEQYF.

DNA for the CDR3: TGTGCCAGCAGCTTACTCGGACTAGCTTCCCATGAGCAGTTCTTC. The encoded protein is CASSLLGLASHEQFF. The J gene is TRBJ2-1, the V gene TRBV11-2; 8 positions match TRBD2. Germline CDR1 is SGHAT and CDR2 is FQNNGV. V shed 2 bases, J shed 8 bases, and the junction held 8 bases outside the gene matches. This CDR3 spans 15 amino acids. Full variable domain (remainder filled in from reference TRBV11-2 and TRBJ2-1): EAGVAQSPRYKIIEKRQSVAFWCNPISGHATLYWYQQILGQGPKLLIQFQNNGVVDDSQLPKDRFSAERLKGVDSTLKIQPAKLEDSAVYLCASSLLGLASHEQFFGPGTRLTVL.

The chain is built from TRBV7-6 and TRBJ2-3; 9 nucleotides line up with TRBD2. The length of the CDR3 is 15 residues. In germline, CDR1 is SGHVS, CDR2 FNYEAQ. The V gene end was trimmed by 6 bases and the J gene end by 6 bases; junction bases not matched to a gene: 10. Written as DNA, the CDR3 is TGTGCCAGCAGGTCGCGGGCTAGCGGGATGGATACGCAGTATTTT. Amino acid sequence: CASRSRASGMDTQYF.

J is TRBJ2-5 and V is TRBV2, with TRBD1 matching over 10 bases. Germline V CDR1 and CDR2: SNHLY, FYNNEI. The ends lost 5 bases at V and 3 bases at J; junction bases unmatched: 24. CDR3 length equals 21 residues. CDR3 sequence (DNA): TGTGCCAGCAGTTCAGAACCGGGACAGGGGATCCCAGCGGGAGTCAAAGAGACCCAGTACTTC. Amino acids: CASSSEPGQGIPAGVKETQYF.

The chain employs TRBV19 and TRBJ2-1, with D perhaps matching TRBD2 (5 bases). Trimming took off 5 bases at V and 6 bases at J, with 14 bases between the two ends. In germline, CDR1 is LNHDA, CDR2 SQIVND (reference sequence). The CDR3 covers 14 residues. CDR3 nucleotides: TGTGCCAGTAGTGTGGAAGGGAGAGGCAATGAGCAGTTCTTC. Translated, it gives CASSVEGRGNEQFF.

As concerns this clone: Other nucleotide sequences in the sample specify the same CDR3. V gene TRBV7-6 combines with J gene TRBJ2-3; D unresolved. The germline V gene has CDR1 SGHVS and CDR2 FNYEAQ. The V end lost 5 bases, the J end lost 0 bases, and 9 bases lay between the germline ends. The CDR3 spans 14 residues. CDR3 in amino acids: CASSPGHSTDTQYF. CDR3 bases: TGTGCCAGCAGCCCCGGGCACAGCACAGATACGCAGTATTTT. Full variable domain (rest looked up from reference TRBV7-6 and TRBJ2-3): GAGVSQSPRYKVTKRGQDVALRCDPISGHVSLYWYRQALGQGPEFLTYFNYEAQQDKSGLPNDRFSAERPEGSISTLTIQRTEQRDSAMYRCASSPGHSTDTQYFGPGTRLTVL.